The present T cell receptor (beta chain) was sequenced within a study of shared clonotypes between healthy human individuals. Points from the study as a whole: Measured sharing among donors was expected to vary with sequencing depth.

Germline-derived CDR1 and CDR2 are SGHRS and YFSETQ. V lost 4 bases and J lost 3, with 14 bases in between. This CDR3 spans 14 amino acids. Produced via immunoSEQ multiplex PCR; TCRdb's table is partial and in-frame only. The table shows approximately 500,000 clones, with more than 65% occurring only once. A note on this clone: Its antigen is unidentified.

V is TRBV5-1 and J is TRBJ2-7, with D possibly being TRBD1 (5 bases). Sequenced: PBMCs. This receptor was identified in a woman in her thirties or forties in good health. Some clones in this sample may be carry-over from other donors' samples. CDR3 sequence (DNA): TGCGCCAGCAGCGTACCAGGGCACGACTACGAGCAGTACTTC. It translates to CASSVPGHDYEQYF.